The clone carrying this TCR beta chain was recorded only once. Its specificity is not known. The CDR3 runs to 13 residues. The data were taken from a study of T cells after posttransplantation cyclophosphamide. Study results and limitations: Later post-transplant blood repertoires were often dominated by donor CD8+ memory clones. Blood and skin or GI T cell repertoires showed limited TRB overlap. Recipient CMV seropositivity and CMV reactivation strongly tracked TRB clonality.

Repertoires were generated with immunoSEQ multiplex PCR, while TCRdb's copy carries only in-frame clones and drops some. The sample contains approximately 17,000 clones, around 94% of which appear only once. Busulfan-fludarabine conditioning, marrow transplant, and cyclophosphamide on days +3 and +4 were administered. The material was CD4+ T cells sorted from blood, obtained after allogeneic stem cell transplant with posttransplant cyclophosphamide. The chain employs TRBV21-1 and TRBJ2-5; TRBD2 is the table's D call and was not checked against the DNA. TRBV21-1 is flagged as a pseudogene. This TCR came from a male patient over 55 who received an allogeneic stem cell transplant from a related donor and was CMV-positive. Some T cells may arise from the graft donor. CDR3 DNA: TGTGCCACCAAGCGGGGGGGACGAGAGACCCAGTACTTC. Protein: CATKRGGRETQYF.